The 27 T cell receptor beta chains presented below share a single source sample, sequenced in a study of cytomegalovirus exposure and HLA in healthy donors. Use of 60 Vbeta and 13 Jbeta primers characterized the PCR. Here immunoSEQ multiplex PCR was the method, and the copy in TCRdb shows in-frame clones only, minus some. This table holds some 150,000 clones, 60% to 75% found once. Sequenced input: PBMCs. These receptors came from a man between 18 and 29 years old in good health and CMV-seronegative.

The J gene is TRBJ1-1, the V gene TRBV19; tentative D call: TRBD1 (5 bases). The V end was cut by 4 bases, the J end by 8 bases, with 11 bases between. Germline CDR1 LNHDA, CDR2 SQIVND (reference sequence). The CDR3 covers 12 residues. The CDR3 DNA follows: TGTGCCAGTAGTACCTCGCGGACAGAAGCTTTCTTT. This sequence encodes CASSTSRTEAFF.

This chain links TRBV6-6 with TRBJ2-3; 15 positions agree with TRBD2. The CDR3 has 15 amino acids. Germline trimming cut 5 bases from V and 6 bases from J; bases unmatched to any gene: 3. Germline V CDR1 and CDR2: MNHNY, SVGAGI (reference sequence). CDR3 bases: TGTGCCAGCAGTCGGACTAGCGGGGGGGTGGATACGCAGTATTTT. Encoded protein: CASSRTSGGVDTQYF.

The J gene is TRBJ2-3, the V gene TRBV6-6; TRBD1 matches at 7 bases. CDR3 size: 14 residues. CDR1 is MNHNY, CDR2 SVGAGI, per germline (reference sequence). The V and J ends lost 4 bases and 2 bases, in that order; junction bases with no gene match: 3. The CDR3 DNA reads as TGTGCCAGCAGTTTCGACAGGGACACAGATACGCAGTATTTT. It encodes CASSFDRDTDTQYF.

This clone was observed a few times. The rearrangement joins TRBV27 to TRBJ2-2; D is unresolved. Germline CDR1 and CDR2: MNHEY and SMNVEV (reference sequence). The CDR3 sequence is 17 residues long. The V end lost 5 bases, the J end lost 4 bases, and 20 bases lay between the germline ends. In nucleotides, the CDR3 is TGTGCCAGCAGTCCCCGTGGTCGCTACTCGAGCACCGGGGAGCTGTTTTTT. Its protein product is CASSPRGRYSSTGELFF.

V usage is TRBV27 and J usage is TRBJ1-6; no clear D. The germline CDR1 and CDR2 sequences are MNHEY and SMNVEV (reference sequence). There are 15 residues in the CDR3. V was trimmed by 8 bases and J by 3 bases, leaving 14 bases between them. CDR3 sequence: CASQLRPYYNSPLHF. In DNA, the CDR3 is TGTGCCAGCCAACTAAGACCCTACTATAATTCACCCCTCCACTTT.

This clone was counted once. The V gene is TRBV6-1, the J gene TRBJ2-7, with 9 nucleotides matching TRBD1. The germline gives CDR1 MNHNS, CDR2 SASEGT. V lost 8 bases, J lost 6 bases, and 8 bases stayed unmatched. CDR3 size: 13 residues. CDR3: CASARDRAGEQYF. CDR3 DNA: TGTGCCAGCGCCCGGGACAGGGCAGGCGAGCAGTACTTC.

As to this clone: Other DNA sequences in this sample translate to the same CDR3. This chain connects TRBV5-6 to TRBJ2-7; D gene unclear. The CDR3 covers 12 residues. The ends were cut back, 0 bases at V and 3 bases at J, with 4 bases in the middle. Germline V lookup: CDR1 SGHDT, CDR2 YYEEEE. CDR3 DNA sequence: TGTGCCAGCAGCTTGGGAGGCTACGAGCAGTACTTC. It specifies CASSLGGYEQYF.

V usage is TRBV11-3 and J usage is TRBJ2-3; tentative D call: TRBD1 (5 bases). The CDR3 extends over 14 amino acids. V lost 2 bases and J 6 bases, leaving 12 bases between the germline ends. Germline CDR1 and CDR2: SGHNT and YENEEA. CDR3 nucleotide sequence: TGTGCCAGCAGCTTAAGCGTAGGGGTCGATACGCAGTATTTT. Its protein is CASSLSVGVDTQYF.

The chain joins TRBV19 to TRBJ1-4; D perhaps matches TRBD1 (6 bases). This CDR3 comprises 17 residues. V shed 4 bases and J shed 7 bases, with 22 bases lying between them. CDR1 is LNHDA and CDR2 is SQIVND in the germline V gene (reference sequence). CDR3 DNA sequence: TGTGCCAGTAGTAGGGGGGGACATTTACGAAAGGGTGAAAAACTGTTTTTT. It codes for CASSRGGHLRKGEKLFF.

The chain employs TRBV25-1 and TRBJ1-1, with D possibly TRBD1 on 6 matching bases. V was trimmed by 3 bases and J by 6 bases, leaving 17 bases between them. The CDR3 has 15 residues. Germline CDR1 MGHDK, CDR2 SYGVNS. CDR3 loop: CASSEKGGVGAEAFF. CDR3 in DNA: TGTGCCAGCAGTGAGAAGGGGGGGGTCGGCGCTGAAGCTTTCTTT.

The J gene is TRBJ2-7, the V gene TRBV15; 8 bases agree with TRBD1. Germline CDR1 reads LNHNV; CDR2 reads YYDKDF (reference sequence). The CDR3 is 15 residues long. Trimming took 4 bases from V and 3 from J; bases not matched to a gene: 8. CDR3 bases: TGTGCCACCAGCAAAGGACAGGGTCTGCTCTACGAGCAGTACGTC. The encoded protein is CATSKGQGLLYEQYV.

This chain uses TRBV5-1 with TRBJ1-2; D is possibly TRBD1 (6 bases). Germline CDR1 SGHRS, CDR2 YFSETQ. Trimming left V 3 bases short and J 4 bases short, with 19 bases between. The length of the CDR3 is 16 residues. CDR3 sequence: CASSSVSMTGPYGYTF. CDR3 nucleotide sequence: TGCGCCAGCAGCTCGGTATCGATGACAGGCCCCTATGGCTACACCTTC. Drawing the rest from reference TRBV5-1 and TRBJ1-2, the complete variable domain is KAGVTQTPRYLIKTRGQQVTLSCSPISGHRSVSWYQQTPGQGLQFLFEYFSETQRNKGNFPGRFSGRQFSNSRSEMNVSTLELGDSALYLCASSSVSMTGPYGYTFGSGTRLTVV.

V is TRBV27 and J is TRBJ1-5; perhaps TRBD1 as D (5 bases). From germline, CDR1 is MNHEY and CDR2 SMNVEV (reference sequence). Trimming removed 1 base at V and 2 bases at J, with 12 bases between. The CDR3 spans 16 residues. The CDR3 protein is CASSLFGGLGNQPQHF. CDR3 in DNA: TGTGCCAGCAGTTTATTCGGGGGACTTGGCAATCAGCCCCAGCATTTT.

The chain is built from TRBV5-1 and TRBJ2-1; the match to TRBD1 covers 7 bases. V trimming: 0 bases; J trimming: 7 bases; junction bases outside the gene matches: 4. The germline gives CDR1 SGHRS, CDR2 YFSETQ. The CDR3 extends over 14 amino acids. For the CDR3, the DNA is TGCGCCAGCAGCTTGGTACAGGGGCTAAATGAGCAGTTCTTC. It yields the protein CASSLVQGLNEQFF.

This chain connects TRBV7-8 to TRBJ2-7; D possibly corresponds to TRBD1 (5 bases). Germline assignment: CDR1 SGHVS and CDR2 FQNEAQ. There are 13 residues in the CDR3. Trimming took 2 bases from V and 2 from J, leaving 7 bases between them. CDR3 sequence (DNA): TGTGCCAGCAGCTTAAGGGGCCCCTACGAGCAGTACGTC. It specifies CASSLRGPYEQYV.

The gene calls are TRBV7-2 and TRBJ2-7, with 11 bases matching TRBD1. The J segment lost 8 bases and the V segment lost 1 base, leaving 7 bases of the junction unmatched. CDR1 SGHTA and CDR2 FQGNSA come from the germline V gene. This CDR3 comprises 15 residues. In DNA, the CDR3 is TGTGCCAGCAGCTTAGACCGGGACAGGGGGTTTAAGCAGTACTTC. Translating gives CASSLDRDRGFKQYF.

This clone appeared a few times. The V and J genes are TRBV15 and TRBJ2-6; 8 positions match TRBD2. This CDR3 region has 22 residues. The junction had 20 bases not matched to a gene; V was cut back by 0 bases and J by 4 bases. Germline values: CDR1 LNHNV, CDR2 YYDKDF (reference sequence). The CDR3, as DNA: TGTGCCACCAGCAGAGATCGCGTCGGGTCGGGGGGGCTCCATTCCGGGGCCAACGTCCTGACTTTC. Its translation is CATSRDRVGSGGLHSGANVLTF. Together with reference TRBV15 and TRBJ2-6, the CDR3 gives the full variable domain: DAMVIQNPRYQVTQFGKPVTLSCSQTLNHNVMYWYQQKSSQAPKLLFHYYDKDFNNEADTPDNFQSRRPNTSFCFLDIRSPGLGDTAMYLCATSRDRVGSGGLHSGANVLTFGAGSRLTVL.

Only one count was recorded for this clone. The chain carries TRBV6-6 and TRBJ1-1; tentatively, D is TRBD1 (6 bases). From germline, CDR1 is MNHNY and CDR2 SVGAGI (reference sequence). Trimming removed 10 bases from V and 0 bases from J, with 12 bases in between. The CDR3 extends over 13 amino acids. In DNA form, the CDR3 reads TGTGCCACCGGGGGGGGCCTGAACACTGAAGCTTTCTTT. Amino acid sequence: CATGGGLNTEAFF.

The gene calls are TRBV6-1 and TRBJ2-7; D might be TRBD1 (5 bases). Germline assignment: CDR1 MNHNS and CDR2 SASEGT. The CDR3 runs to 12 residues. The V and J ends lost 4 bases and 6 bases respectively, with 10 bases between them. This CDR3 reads CASSVGHREQYV. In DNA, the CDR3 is TGTGCCAGCAGTGTTGGACACCGCGAGCAGTACGTC.

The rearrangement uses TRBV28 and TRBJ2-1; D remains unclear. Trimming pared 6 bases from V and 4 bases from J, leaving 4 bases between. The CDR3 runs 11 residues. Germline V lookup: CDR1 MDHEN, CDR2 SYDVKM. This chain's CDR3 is CASRSYNEQFF. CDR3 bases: TGTGCCAGCAGGTCTTACAATGAGCAGTTCTTC.

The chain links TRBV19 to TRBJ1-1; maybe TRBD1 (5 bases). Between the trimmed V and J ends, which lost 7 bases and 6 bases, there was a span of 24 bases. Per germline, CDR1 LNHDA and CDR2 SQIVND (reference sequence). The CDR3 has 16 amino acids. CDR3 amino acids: CASTSPGAVVLAEAFF. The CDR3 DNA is TGTGCCAGTACCTCGCCTGGGGCAGTAGTCTTGGCTGAAGCTTTCTTT. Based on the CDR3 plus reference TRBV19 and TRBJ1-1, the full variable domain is DGGITQSPKYLFRKEGQNVTLSCEQNLNHDAMYWYRQDPGQGLRLIYYSQIVNDFQKGDIAEGYSVSREKKESFPLTVTSAQKNPTAFYLCASTSPGAVVLAEAFFGQGTRLTVV.

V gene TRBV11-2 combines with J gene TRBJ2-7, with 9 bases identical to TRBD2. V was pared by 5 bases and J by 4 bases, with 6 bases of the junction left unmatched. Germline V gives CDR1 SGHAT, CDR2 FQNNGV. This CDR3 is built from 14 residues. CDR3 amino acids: CASSPSGTLYEQYF. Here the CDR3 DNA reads TGTGCCAGCAGCCCTAGCGGGACCTTATACGAGCAGTACTTC.

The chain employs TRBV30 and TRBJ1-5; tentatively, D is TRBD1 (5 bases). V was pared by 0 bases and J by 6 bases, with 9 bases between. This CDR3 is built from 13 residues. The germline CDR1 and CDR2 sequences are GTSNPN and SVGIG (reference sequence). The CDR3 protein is CAWSVGAGQPQHF. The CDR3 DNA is TGTGCCTGGAGTGTAGGGGCTGGTCAGCCCCAGCATTTT.

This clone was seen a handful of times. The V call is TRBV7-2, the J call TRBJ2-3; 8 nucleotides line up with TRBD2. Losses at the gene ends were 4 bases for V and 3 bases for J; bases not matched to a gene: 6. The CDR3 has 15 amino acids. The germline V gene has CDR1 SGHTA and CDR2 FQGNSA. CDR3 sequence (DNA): TGTGCCAGCAGCTACGCCGGGGGGGAGACAGATACGCAGTATTTT. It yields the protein CASSYAGGETDTQYF.

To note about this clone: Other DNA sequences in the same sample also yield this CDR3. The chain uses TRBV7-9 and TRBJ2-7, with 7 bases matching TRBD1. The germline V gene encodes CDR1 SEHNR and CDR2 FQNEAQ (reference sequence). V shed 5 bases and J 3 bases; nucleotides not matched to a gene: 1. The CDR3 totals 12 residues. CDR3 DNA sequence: TGTGCCAGCAGCCCAGGGGGCTACGAGCAGTACTTC. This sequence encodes CASSPGGYEQYF. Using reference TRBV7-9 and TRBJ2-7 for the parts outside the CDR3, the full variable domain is DTGVSQNPRHKITKRGQNVTFRCDPISEHNRLYWYRQTLGQGPEFLTYFQNEAQLEKSRLLSDRFSAERPKGSFSTLEIQRTEQGDSAMYLCASSPGGYEQYFGPGTRLTVT.

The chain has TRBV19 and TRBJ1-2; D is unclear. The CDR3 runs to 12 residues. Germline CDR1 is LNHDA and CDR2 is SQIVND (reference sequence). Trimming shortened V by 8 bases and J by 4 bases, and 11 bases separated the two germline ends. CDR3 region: CASCGEGYGYTF. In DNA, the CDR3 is TGTGCCAGTTGTGGGGAGGGCTATGGCTACACCTTC.

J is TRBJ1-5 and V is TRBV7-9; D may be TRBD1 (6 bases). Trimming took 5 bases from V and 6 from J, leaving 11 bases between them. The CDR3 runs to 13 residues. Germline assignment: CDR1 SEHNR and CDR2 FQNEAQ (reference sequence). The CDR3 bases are TGTGCCAGCAGCCGGACAGTTACTCAGCCCCAGCATTTT. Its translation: CASSRTVTQPQHF. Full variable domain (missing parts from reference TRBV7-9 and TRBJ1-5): DTGVSQNPRHKITKRGQNVTFRCDPISEHNRLYWYRQTLGQGPEFLTYFQNEAQLEKSRLLSDRFSAERPKGSFSTLEIQRTEQGDSAMYLCASSRTVTQPQHFGDGTRLSIL.